This TCR beta chain came from a study of identical twins. TCRdb passed the 5' RACE reads through MiXCR, listing each CDR3 protein once. The sample yields about 200,000 distinct CDR3 sequences, approximately 15% seen once. CDR3 length: 12 residues. V dropped 6 bases and J dropped 6 bases, with 14 bases sitting between them. Germline V gives CDR1 SQVTM, CDR2 ANQGSEA. Overall study findings and caveats: Insertions ran lower in abundant cord blood beta clonotypes, though not in memory repertoires. With beta out-of-frame sequences, excess sharing by twins was weaker.

This clonotype was counted ten times or more. Its antigen is unidentified. These data were also reused for a study on T cells expressing NK-cell markers. That source adds: Evidence did not settle whether expanded NKG2C+ T cell clones targeted HCMV.

The sequence was obtained from a woman aged 18-29 years in good health. The chain joins TRBV29-1 to TRBJ1-1; the D is unclear. The material sequenced was CD8+ T cells sorted from blood. The CDR3 is CSVPVGPAEAFF. The CDR3 DNA is TGCAGCGTCCCTGTAGGGCCGGCTGAAGCTTTCTTT.